Presented here are 15 T cell receptor beta chains from one specimen sequenced in a study of T cells in localized non-small cell lung cancer. The protocol was immunoSEQ multiplex PCR, while the TCRdb copy is restricted to in-frame clones and leaves out a portion. This sample carries 61,000 or so clones, approximately 90% of them seen once, and the ten largest clones take approximately 5.2%. The specimen was peripheral blood, collected before any cancer treatment. The receptors originated from a woman aged 35-70 years with stage I lung adenocarcinoma.

The chain joins TRBV30 to TRBJ2-7; TRBD2 matches at 9 bases. Germline V gives CDR1 GTSNPN, CDR2 SVGIG (reference sequence). CDR3 length: 15 residues. V was clipped by 1 base and J by 6 bases; unmatched bases: 10. CDR3 sequence (DNA): TGTGCCTGGAGTGAAAATAGCGGGGGTCTGAGCGAGCAGTACTTC. It translates to CAWSENSGGLSEQYF.

The rearrangement joins TRBV2 to TRBJ1-2; D is possibly TRBD1 (6 bases). Trimming pared 8 bases from V and 1 base from J, leaving 11 bases between. The CDR3 extends over 13 amino acids. From germline, CDR1 is SNHLY and CDR2 FYNNEI. The CDR3 sequence is CASGGGINYGYTF. In nucleotides, the CDR3 is TGTGCCAGCGGGGGGGGCATTAACTATGGCTACACCTTC.

The chain carries TRBV30 and TRBJ2-7; possible D gene TRBD2, 5 bases. The CDR3 is 11 residues long. The V end was cut by 3 bases, the J end by 6 bases, with 9 bases between. Germline-derived CDR1 and CDR2 are GTSNPN and SVGIG (reference sequence). CDR3 amino acids: CAWRRGFEQYF. Written as DNA, the CDR3 is TGTGCCTGGAGAAGAGGGTTCGAGCAGTACTTC.

J is TRBJ2-2 and V is TRBV7-9; 9 bases line up with TRBD2. The CDR3 extends over 19 amino acids. V lost 3 bases and J lost 4; bases outside the gene matches: 15. Germline loops: CDR1 SEHNR, CDR2 FQNEAQ (reference sequence). The CDR3 protein is CASSFSARGGPFTTGELFF. The CDR3 coding sequence is TGTGCCAGCAGCTTTTCCGCGCGGGGGGGCCCCTTCACCACCGGGGAGCTGTTTTTT.

The rearrangement uses TRBV2 and TRBJ1-5; no definite D call. The CDR3 is 13 residues long. Germline V gene sequence: CDR1 SNHLY, CDR2 FYNNEI. The V end lost 7 bases, the J end lost 0 bases, and 7 bases lay between the germline ends. The CDR3 sequence: CASKMDSNQPQHF. CDR3 nucleotides: TGTGCCAGCAAAATGGATAGCAATCAGCCCCAGCATTTT. Drawing the rest from reference TRBV2 and TRBJ1-5, the complete variable domain is EPEVTQTPSHQVTQMGQEVILRCVPISNHLYFYWYRQILGQKVEFLVSFYNNEISEKSEIFDDQFSVERPDGSNFTLKIRSTKLEDSAMYFCASKMDSNQPQHFGDGTRLSIL.

The rearrangement joins TRBV7-9 to TRBJ1-1, with unresolved D. Trimming removed 1 base at V and 5 bases at J, with 11 bases between. The CDR3 is 14 residues long. From germline, CDR1 is SEHNR and CDR2 FQNEAQ (reference sequence). The CDR3 region is CASSLGGQGTEAFF. The CDR3 DNA reads TGTGCCAGCAGCTTAGGGGGTCAAGGGACTGAAGCTTTCTTT.

The gene calls are TRBV6-5 and TRBJ1-2; tentative D call: TRBD1 (6 bases). Germline V gives CDR1 MNHEY, CDR2 SVGAGI. Between the trimmed V and J ends, which lost 0 bases and 6 bases, there was a span of 17 bases. The CDR3 extends over 16 amino acids. The CDR3 nucleotides are TGTGCCAGCAGTTACTCCCTCAGGTTGACAGGTCATGGCTACACCTTC. It encodes CASSYSLRLTGHGYTF.

By sample share, this clone is medium-sized. The DNA for the CDR3 is TGTGCCACCAGCGGCAGGGGTGGGTACAGCTACACCTTC. Translating gives CATSGRGGYSYTF. The V gene is TRBV15, the J gene TRBJ1-2, with D perhaps matching TRBD1 (6 bases). This CDR3 contains 13 residues. CDR1 is LNHNV, CDR2 YYDKDF, per germline (reference sequence). Trimming left V 5 bases short and J 9 bases short, with 16 bases between.

This chain connects TRBV4-3 to TRBJ2-1; D gene unclear. V was trimmed by 4 bases and J by 10 bases, leaving 8 bases between them. This CDR3 is built from 11 residues. Germline CDR1 reads LGHNA; CDR2 reads YSLEER. CDR3 DNA sequence: TGCGCCAGCAGCCTGCGAGAAGAGCAGTTCTTC. Encoded protein: CASSLREEQFF.

The chain joins TRBV11-3 to TRBJ2-1, with 7 nucleotides matching TRBD1. The V gene's germline CDR1 is SGHNT and CDR2 YENEEA. The CDR3 runs to 16 residues. Trimming removed 5 bases from V and 2 bases from J; junction bases left unmatched: 9. The CDR3 region is CASSPRQGSTYNEQFF. Written as DNA, the CDR3 is TGTGCCAGCAGCCCCCGACAGGGTTCCACCTACAATGAGCAGTTCTTC.

The rearrangement links TRBV7-2 to TRBJ2-1, with TRBD2 as a possible D gene (6 bases). With 5 bases removed from V and 12 bases from J, the gap between germline ends came to 20 bases. CDR3 length: 14 residues. Germline lookup yields CDR1 SGHTA and CDR2 FQGNSA. The DNA for the CDR3 is TGTGCCAGCAGCCTCCGGGACTTCATTTCAAGGCAGTTCTTC. Amino acid sequence: CASSLRDFISRQFF.

The CDR3 DNA reads TGCGCCAGCAGCTTGGAGGGGGCGGGCGCCGGGGAGCTGTTTTTT. This encodes CASSLEGAGAGELFF. The rearrangement joins TRBV5-1 to TRBJ2-2; TRBD1 matches at 7 bases. This CDR3 has 15 amino acids. With 0 bases clipped from V and 6 bases from J, the junction kept 5 bases outside the gene matches. Per germline, CDR1 SGHRS and CDR2 YFSETQ. The full variable domain, completed using reference TRBV5-1 and TRBJ2-2, is KAGVTQTPRYLIKTRGQQVTLSCSPISGHRSVSWYQQTPGQGLQFLFEYFSETQRNKGNFPGRFSGRQFSNSRSEMNVSTLELGDSALYLCASSLEGAGAGELFFGEGSRLTVL.

The J gene is TRBJ2-3, the V gene TRBV5-1; D might be TRBD1 or TRBD2, each matching 5 bases. Germline V CDR1 and CDR2: SGHRS, YFSETQ. The CDR3 is 15 residues long. V lost 3 bases and J 0 bases, leaving 11 bases between the germline ends. The CDR3 reads CASSSRAGSTDTQYF. As DNA, the CDR3 is TGCGCCAGCAGCTCCAGGGCGGGTAGCACAGATACGCAGTATTTT.

J is TRBJ2-2 and V is TRBV30; D gene unclear. The V and J ends lost 2 bases and 1 base respectively, with 5 bases between them. CDR3 length equals 13 residues. CDR1 and CDR2 from the germline V gene are GTSNPN and SVGIG (reference sequence). The CDR3 region is CAWSNWNTGELFF. DNA for the CDR3: TGTGCCTGGAGTAATTGGAACACCGGGGAGCTGTTTTTT.

This chain connects TRBV5-8 to TRBJ1-1, with D unresolved. Trimming took off 5 bases at V and 8 bases at J, with 10 bases between the two ends. The CDR3 is made up of 11 amino acids. CDR1 and CDR2 (germline): SGHTS, YDEGEE. This CDR3 reads CASSPLAEAFF. The CDR3 DNA is TGTGCCAGCAGTCCCTTGGCGGAAGCTTTCTTT. Full variable domain (missing parts from reference TRBV5-8 and TRBJ1-1): EAGVTQSPTHLIKTRGQQATLRCSPISGHTSVYWYQQALGLGLQFLLWYDEGEERNRGNFPPRFSGRQFPNYSSELNVNALELEDSALYLCASSPLAEAFFGQGTRLTVV.